This T cell receptor (beta chain) stems from a study of human T cells and chemical hapten exposure. Time point here: pre-sensitization, week 0. This sample's treatment: therapeutic diphenylcyclopropenone sensitization with weekly scalp DPC. The sample holds many counts of this clonotype. The CDR3 is made up of 16 amino acids. Germline V gene sequence: CDR1 MRHNA, CDR2 SNTAGT. The germline V and J ends were trimmed by 2 bases and 0 bases, with 14 bases remaining between them. TCRdb used MiXCR to reprocess the RACE reads, holding one entry per CDR3 protein. The sample has tens of thousands of distinct CDR3 sequences; 7.5% to 8% are singletons.

The rearrangement links TRBV6-4 to TRBJ2-7; a weak D match, TRBD1 (6 bases). The receptor comes from a woman between 50 and 59 years old with alopecia areata. Some clones in this sample may be carry-over from other donors' samples. This sample comprised whole blood, obtained in connection with sensitization to the hapten diphenylcyclopropenone (DPC). The CDR3 bases are TGTGCCAGCAGTGACACCACAGGGTCCAGCTCCTACGAGCAGTACTTC. Its translation is CASSDTTGSSSYEQYF.